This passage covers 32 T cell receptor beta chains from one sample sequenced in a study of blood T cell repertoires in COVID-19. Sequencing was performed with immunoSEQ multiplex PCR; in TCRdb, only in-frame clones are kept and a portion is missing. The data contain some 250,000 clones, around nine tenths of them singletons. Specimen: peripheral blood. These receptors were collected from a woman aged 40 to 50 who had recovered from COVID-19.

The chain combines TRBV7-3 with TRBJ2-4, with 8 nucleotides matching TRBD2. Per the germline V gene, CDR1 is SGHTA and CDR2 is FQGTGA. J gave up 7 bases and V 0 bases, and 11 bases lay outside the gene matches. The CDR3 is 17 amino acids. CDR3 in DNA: TGTGCCAGCAGCTTAACGGCCAGCGGGAGTTTCCTCAACATTCAGTACTTC. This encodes CASSLTASGSFLNIQYF.

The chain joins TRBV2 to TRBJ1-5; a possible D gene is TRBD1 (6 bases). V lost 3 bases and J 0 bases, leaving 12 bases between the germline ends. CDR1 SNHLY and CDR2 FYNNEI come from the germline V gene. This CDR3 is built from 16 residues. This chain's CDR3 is CASSDFGRGSNQPQHF. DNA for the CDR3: TGTGCCAGCAGTGATTTTGGCAGGGGTAGCAATCAGCCCCAGCATTTT.

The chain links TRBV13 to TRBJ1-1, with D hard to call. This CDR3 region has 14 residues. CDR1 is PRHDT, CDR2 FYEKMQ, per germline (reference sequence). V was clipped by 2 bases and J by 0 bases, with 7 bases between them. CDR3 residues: CASSLRRLNTEAFF. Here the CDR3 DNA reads TGTGCCAGCAGCTTACGCCGGTTGAACACTGAAGCTTTCTTT.

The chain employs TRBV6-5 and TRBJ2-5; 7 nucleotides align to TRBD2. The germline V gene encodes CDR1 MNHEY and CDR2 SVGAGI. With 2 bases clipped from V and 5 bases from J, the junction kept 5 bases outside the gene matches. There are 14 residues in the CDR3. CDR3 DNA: TGTGCCAGCAGTTACCCCGGGCGGGGGGAGACCCAGTACTTC. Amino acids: CASSYPGRGETQYF.

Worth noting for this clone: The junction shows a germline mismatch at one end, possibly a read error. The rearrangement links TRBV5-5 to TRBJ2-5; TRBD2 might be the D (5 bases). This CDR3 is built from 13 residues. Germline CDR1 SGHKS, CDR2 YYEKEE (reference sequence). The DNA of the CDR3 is TGTGCCAGCAGCTTTGACTACCAGGAGACCCAGTACTTC. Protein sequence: CASSFDYQETQYF.

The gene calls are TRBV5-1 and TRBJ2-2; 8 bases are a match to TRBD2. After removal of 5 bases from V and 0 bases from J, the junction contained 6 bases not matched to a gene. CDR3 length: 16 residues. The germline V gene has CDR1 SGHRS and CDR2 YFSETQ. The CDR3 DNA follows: TGCGCCAGCAGGACCCTAGCGGGCACGAACACCGGGGAGCTGTTTTTT. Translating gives CASRTLAGTNTGELFF.

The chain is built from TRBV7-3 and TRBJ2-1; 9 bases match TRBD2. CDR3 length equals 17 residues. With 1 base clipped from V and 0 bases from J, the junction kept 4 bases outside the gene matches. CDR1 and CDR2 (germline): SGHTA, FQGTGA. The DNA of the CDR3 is TGTGCCAGCAGCTTAAGGGCGGGAGGGAGCTCCTACAATGAGCAGTTCTTC. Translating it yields CASSLRAGGSSYNEQFF.

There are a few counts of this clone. The CDR3 region has the DNA TGTGCCAGTACCCCACTTAACGGGGACAATCAGCCCCAGCATTTT. Protein product: CASTPLNGDNQPQHF. This chain joins TRBV19 and TRBJ1-5, with no clear D. V lost 7 bases to trimming and J lost 3 bases, with 16 bases between them. The CDR3 contains 15 residues. Germline loops: CDR1 LNHDA, CDR2 SQIVND (reference sequence).

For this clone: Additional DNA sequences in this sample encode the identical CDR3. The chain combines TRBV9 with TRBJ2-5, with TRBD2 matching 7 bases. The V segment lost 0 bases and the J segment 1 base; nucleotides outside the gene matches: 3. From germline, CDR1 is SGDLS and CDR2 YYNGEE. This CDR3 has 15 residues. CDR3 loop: CASSVGWEGQETQYF. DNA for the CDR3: TGTGCCAGCAGCGTAGGATGGGAGGGCCAAGAGACCCAGTACTTC.

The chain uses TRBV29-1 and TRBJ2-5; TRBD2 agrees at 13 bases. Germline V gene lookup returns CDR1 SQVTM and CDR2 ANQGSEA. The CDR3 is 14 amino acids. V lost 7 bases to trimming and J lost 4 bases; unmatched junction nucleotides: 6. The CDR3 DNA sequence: TGCAGCGCCCCACTAGCGGGAGGGGGAGAGACCCAGTACTTC. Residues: CSAPLAGGGETQYF.

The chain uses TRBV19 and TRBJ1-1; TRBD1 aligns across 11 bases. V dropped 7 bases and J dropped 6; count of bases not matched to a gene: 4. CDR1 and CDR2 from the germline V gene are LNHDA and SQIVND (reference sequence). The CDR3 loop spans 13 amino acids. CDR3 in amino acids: CASTTDRGPEAFF. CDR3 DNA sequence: TGTGCCAGTACCACGGACAGGGGGCCTGAAGCTTTCTTT.

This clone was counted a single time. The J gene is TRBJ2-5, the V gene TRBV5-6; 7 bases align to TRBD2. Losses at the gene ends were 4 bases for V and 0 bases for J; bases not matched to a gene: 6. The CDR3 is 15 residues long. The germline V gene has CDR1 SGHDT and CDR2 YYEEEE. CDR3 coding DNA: TGTGCCAGCAGCCCAGGGACTACCTACCAAGAGACCCAGTACTTC. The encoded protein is CASSPGTTYQETQYF.

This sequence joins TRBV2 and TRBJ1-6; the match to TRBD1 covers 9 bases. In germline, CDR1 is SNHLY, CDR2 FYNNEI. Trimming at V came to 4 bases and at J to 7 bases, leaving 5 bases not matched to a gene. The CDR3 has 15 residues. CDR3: CASSVGTGRNSPLHF. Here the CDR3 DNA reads TGTGCCAGCAGTGTCGGGACAGGGAGGAATTCACCCCTCCACTTT.

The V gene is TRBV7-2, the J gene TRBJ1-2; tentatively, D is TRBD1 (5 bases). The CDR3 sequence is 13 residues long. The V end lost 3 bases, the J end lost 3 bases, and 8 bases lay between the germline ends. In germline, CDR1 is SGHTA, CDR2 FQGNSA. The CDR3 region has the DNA TGTGCCAGCAGCTTGGGGCAGGACTATGGCTACACCTTC. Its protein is CASSLGQDYGYTF.

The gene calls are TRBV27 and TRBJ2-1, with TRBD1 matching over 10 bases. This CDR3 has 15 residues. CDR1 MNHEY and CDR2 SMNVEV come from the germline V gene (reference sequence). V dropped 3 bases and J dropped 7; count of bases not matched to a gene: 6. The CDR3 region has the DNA TGTGCCAGCAGTTTGGGGACAGGGGTTGTGAATGAGCAGTTCTTC. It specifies CASSLGTGVVNEQFF.

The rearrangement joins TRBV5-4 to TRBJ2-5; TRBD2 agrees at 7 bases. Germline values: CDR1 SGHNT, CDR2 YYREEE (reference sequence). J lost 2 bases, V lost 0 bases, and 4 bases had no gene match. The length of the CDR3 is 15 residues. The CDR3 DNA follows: TGTGCCAGCAGCTTGGCCGGGAGGCTGCAAGAGACCCAGTACTTC. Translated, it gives CASSLAGRLQETQYF.

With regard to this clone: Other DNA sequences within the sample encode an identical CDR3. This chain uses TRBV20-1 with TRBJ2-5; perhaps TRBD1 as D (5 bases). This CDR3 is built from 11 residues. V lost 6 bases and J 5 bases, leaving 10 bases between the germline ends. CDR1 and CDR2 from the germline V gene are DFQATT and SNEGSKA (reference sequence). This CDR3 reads CSATPGETQYF. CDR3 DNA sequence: TGCAGTGCCACGCCAGGGGAGACCCAGTACTTC.

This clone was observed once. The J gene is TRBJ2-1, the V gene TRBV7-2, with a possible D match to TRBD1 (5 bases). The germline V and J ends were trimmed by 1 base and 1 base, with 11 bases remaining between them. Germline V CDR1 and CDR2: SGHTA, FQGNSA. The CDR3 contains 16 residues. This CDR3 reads CASSLVGPRSYNEQFF. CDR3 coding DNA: TGTGCCAGCAGCTTAGTGGGGCCCCGATCCTACAATGAGCAGTTCTTC.

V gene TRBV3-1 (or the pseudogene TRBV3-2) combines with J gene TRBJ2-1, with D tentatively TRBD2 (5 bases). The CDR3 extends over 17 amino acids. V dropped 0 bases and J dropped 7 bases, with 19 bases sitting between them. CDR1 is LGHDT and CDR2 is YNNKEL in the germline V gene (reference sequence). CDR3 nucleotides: TGTGCCAGCAGCCAAGAAGTGGGGAGCGGTAGCTGGAATGAGCAGTTCTTC. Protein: CASSQEVGSGSWNEQFF.

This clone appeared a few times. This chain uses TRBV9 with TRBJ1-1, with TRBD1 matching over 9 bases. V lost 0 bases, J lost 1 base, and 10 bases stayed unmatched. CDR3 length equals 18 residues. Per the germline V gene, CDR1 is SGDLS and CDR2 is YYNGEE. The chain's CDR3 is CASSVGPTPGQGNTEAFF. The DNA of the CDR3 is TGTGCCAGCAGCGTAGGTCCCACACCGGGACAGGGGAACACTGAAGCTTTCTTT.

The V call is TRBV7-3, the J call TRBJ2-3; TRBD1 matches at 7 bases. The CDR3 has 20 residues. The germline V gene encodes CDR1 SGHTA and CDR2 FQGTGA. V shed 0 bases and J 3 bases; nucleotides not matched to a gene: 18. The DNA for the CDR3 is TGTGCCAGCAGCTTAACGGTCTCGGGGACGACAGGGCCCCGGACAGATACGCAGTATTTT. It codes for CASSLTVSGTTGPRTDTQYF. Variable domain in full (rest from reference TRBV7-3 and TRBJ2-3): GAGVSQTPSNKVTEKGKYVELRCDPISGHTALYWYRQSLGQGPEFLIYFQGTGAADDSGLPNDRFFAVRPEGSVSTLKIQRTERGDSAVYLCASSLTVSGTTGPRTDTQYFGPGTRLTVL.

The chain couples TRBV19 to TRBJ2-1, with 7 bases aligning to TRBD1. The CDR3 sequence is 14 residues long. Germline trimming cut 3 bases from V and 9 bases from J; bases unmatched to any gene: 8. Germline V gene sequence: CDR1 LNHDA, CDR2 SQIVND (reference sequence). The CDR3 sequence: CASSMTGPEREQFF. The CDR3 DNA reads TGTGCCAGTAGTATGACAGGGCCCGAACGTGAGCAGTTCTTC.

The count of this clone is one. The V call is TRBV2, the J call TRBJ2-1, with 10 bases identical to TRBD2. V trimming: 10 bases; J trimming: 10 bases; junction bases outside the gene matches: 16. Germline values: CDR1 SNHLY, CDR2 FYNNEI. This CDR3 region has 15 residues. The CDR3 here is CATRGPGLATGEQFF. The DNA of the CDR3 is TGTGCCACCCGGGGGCCGGGACTAGCGACCGGGGAGCAGTTCTTC.

Here the CDR3 DNA reads TGTGCCAGCTCACCGGGGGCGGCAGGGGTTGGTCAGCCCCAGCATTTT. Translation: CASSPGAAGVGQPQHF. The J gene is TRBJ1-5, the V gene TRBV18, with D possibly TRBD1 on 6 matching bases. CDR3 length: 16 residues. The germline CDR1 and CDR2 sequences are KGHSH and LQKENI. V was pared by 3 bases and J by 6 bases, with 18 bases between.

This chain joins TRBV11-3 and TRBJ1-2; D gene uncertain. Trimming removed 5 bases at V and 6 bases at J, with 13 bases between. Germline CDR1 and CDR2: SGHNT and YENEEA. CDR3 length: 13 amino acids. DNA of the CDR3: TGTGCCAGCAGCCACCCCCCTGCGGATGGCTACACCTTC. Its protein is CASSHPPADGYTF.

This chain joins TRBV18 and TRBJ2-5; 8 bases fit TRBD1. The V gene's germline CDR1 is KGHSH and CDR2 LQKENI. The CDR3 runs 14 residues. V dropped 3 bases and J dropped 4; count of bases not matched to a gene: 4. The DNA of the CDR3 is TGTGCCAGCTCACCGCAGGGGGCGCGAGAGACCCAGTACTTC. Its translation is CASSPQGARETQYF.

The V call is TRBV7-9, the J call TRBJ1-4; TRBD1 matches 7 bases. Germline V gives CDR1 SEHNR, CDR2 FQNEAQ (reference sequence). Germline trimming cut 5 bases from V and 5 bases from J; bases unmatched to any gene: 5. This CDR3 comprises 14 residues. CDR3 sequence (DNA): TGTGCCAGCAGCCCTGGACAGGCCAATGAAAAACTGTTTTTT. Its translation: CASSPGQANEKLFF.

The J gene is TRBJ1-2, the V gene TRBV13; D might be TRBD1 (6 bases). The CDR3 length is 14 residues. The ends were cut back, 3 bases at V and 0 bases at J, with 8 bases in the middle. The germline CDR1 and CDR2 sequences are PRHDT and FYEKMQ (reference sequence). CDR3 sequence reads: CASSFQGTNYGYTF. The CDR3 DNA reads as TGTGCCAGCAGCTTCCAGGGGACTAACTATGGCTACACCTTC.

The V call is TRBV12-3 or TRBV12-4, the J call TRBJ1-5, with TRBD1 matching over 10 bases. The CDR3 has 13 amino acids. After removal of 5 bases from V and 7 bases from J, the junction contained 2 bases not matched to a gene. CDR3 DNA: TGTGCCAGCAGTCCGACAGGGGGCCAGCCCCAGCATTTT. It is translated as CASSPTGGQPQHF.

In nucleotides, the CDR3 is TGTGCCAGCCTCGATACAGGGGGCTCCGGAAACACCATATATTTT. As protein: CASLDTGGSGNTIYF. The chain recombines TRBV6-5 with TRBJ1-3, with 9 positions matching TRBD1. Germline trimming cut 8 bases from V and 4 bases from J; bases unmatched to any gene: 9. CDR1 MNHEY and CDR2 SVGAGI come from the germline V gene. The CDR3 has 15 amino acids.

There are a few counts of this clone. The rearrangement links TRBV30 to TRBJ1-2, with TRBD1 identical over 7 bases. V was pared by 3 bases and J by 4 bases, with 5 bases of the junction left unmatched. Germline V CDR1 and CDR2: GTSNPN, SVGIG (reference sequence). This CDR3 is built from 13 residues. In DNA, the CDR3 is TGTGCCTGGAGGGCAGGGGGTGCCTATGGCTACACCTTC. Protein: CAWRAGGAYGYTF.

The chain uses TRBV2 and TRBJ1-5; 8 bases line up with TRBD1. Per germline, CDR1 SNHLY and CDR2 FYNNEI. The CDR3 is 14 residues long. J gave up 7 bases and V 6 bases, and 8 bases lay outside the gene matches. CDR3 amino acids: CASSADRGPQPQHF. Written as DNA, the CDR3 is TGTGCCAGCAGCGCAGACAGGGGACCCCAGCCCCAGCATTTT.